This T cell receptor beta chain was sequenced for a study of technical replicates of blood from several donors. Assay used: immunoSEQ multiplex PCR; TCRdb lists only in-frame clones, some missing. This sample has fewer than 80,000 clones, with roughly nine tenths found just once. In germline, CDR1 is LGHNA, CDR2 YNFKEQ. The V end lost 0 bases, the J end lost 2 bases, and 8 bases lay between the germline ends. This CDR3 contains 14 residues. The sequencing sample was made of PBMCs. The sequence came from a human donor in good health. Some clones in this sample may be carry-over from other donors' samples. J is TRBJ2-7 and V is TRBV4-2, with no clear D. CDR3 sequence reads: CASSQDAETYEQYF. The CDR3 nucleotides read TGTGCCAGCAGCCAAGATGCGGAAACCTACGAGCAGTACTTC.